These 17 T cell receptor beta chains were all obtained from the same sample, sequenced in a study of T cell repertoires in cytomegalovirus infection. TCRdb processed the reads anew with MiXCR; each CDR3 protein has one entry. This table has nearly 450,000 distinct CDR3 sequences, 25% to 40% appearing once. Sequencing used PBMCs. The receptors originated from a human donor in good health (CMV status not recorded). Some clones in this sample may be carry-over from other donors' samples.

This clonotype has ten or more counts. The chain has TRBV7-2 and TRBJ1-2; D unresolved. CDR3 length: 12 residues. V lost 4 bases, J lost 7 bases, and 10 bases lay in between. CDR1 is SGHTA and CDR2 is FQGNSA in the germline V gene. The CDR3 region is CASSYVTGGYTF. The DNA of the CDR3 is TGTGCCAGCAGCTACGTTACTGGTGGCTACACCTTC.

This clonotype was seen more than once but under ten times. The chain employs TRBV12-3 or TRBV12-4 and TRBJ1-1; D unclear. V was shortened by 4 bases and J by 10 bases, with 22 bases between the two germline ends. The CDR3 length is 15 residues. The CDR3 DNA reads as TGTGCCAGCAGTTATCGCAGAGGGCGTGCTTTGGTAGCTTTCTTT. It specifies CASSYRRGRALVAFF.

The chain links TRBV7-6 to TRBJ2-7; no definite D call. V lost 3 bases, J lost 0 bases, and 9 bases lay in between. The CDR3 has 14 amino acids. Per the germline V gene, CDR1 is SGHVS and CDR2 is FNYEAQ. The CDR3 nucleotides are TGTGCCAGCAGCTTTAACTTGGCCTCCTACGAGCAGTACTTC. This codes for CASSFNLASYEQYF.

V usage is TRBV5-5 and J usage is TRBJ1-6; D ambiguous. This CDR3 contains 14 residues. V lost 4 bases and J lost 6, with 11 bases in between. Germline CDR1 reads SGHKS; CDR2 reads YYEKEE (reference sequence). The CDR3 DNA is TGTGCCAGCAGCCCTCGGGTTTCTAATTCACCCCTCCACTTT. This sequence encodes CASSPRVSNSPLHF.

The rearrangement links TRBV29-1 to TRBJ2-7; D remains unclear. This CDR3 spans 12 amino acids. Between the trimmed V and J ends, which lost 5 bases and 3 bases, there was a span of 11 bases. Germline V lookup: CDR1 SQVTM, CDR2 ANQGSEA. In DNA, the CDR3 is TGCAGCGTTCGTAAGTCCAGCTACGAGCAGTACTTC. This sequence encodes CSVRKSSYEQYF.

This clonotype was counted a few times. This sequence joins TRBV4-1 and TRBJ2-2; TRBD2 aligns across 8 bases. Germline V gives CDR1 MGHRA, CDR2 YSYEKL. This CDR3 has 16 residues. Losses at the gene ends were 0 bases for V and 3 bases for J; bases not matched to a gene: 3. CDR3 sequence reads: CASSQEAGGYTGELFF. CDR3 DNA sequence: TGCGCCAGCAGCCAAGAGGCGGGGGGCTACACCGGGGAGCTGTTTTTT.

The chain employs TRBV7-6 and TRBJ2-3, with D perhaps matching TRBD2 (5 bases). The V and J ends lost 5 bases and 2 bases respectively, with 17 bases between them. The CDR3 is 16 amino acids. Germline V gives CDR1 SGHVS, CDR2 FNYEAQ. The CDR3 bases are TGTGCCAGCAGCCCTCCCTCGGGGTTCTACACAGATACGCAGTATTTT. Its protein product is CASSPPSGFYTDTQYF.

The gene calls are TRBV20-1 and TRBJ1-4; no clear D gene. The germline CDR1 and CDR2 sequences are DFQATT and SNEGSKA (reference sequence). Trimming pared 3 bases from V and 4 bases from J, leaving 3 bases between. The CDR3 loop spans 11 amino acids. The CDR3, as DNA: TGCAGTGCTAGGATTAATGAAAAACTGTTTTTT. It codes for CSARINEKLFF.

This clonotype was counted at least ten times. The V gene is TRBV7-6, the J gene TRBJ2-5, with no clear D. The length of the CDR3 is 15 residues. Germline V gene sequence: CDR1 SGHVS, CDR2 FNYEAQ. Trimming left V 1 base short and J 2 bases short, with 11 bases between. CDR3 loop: CASSLDVYTQETQYF. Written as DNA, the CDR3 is TGTGCCAGCAGCTTAGATGTCTACACTCAAGAGACCCAGTACTTC.

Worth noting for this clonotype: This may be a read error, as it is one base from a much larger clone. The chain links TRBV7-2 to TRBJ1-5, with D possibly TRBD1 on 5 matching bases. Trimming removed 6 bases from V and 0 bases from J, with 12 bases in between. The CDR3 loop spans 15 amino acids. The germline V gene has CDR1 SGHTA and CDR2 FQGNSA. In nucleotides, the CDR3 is TGTGCCAGCAGACTACAGACAGATAGCAATCAGCCCCAGCATTTT. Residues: CASRLQTDSNQPQHF.

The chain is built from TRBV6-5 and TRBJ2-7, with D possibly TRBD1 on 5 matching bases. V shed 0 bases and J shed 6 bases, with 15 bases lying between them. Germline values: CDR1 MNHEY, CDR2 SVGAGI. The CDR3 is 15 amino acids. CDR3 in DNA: TGTGCCAGCAGTTACTCGACGCAGGGATTAAGCGAGCAGTACTTC. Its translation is CASSYSTQGLSEQYF.

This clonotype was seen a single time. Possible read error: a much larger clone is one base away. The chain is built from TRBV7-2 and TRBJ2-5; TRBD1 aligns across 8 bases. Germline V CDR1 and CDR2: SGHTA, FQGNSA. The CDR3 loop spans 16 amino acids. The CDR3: CASSLGYRGNQETQSF. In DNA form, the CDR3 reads TGTGCCAGCAGCTTAGGTTACAGGGGGAACCAAGAGACCCAGTCCTTC.

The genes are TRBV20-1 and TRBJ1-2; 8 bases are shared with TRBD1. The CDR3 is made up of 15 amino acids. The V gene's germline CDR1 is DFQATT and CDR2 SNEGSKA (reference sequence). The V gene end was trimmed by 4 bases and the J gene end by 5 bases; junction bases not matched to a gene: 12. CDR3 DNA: TGCAGTGCTACAACCCAACAGGGACAGGTATATGGCTACACCTTC. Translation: CSATTQQGQVYGYTF.

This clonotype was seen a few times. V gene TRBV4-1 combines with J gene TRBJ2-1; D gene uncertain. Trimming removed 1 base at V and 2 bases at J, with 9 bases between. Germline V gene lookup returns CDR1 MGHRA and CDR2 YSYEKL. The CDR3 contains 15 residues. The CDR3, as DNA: TGCGCCAGCAGCCAAGGGGGTATCGCCTACAATGAGCAGTTCTTC. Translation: CASSQGGIAYNEQFF.

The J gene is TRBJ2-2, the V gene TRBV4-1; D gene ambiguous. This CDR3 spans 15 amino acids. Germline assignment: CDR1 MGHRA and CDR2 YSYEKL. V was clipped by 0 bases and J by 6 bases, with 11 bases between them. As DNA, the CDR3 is TGCGCCAGCAGCCAAGAGGGTGCATTCGCCGGGGAGCTGTTTTTT. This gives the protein CASSQEGAFAGELFF.

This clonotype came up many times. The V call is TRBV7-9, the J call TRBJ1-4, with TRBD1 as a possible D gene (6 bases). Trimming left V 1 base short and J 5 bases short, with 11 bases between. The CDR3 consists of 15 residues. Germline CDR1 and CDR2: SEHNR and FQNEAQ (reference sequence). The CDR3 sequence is CASSLGQRGNEKLFF. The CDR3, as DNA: TGTGCCAGCAGCTTAGGTCAGAGGGGGAATGAAAAACTGTTTTTT.

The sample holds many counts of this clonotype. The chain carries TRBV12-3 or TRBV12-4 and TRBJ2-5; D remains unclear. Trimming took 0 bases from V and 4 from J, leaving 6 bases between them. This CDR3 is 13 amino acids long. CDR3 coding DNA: TGTGCCAGCAGTTTAGCGGGAACAGAGACCCAGTACTTC. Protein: CASSLAGTETQYF.